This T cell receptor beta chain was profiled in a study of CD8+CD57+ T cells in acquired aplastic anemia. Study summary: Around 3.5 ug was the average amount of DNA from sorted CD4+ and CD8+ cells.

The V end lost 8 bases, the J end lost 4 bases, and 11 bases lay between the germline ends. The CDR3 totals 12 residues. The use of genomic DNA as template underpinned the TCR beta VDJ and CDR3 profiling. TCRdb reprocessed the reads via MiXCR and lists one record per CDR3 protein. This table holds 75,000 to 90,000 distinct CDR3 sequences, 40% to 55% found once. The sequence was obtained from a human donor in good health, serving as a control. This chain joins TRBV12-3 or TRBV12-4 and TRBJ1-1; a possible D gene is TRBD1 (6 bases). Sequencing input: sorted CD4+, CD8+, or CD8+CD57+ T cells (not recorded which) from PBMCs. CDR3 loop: CASLIGGTEAFF. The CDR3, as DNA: TGTGCCAGCCTTATAGGGGGCACTGAAGCTTTCTTT.